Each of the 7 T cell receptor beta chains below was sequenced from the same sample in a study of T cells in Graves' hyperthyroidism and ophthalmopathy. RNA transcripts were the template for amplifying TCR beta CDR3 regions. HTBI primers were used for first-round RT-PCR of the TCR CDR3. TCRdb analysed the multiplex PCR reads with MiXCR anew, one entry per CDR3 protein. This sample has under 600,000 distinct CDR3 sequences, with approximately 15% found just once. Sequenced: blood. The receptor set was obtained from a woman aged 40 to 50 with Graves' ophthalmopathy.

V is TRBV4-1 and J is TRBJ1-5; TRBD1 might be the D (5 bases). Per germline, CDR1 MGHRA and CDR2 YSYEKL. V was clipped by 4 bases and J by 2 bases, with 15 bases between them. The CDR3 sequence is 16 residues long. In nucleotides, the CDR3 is TGCGCCAGCAGCCTTGATTCCGGGACGCGCAATCAGCCCCAGCATTTT. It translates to CASSLDSGTRNQPQHF.

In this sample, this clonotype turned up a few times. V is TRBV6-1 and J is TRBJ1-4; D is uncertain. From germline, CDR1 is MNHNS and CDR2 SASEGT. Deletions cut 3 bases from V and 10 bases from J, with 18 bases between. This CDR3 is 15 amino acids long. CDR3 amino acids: CASSDQERAIVKLFF. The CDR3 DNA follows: TGTGCCAGCAGTGACCAGGAGAGGGCCATTGTAAAACTGTTTTTT.

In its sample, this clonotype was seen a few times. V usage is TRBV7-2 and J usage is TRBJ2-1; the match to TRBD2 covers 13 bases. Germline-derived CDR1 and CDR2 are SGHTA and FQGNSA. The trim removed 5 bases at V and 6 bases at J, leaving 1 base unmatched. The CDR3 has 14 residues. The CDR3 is CASSGTSGANEQFF. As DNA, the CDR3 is TGTGCCAGCAGCGGGACTAGCGGGGCCAATGAGCAGTTCTTC.

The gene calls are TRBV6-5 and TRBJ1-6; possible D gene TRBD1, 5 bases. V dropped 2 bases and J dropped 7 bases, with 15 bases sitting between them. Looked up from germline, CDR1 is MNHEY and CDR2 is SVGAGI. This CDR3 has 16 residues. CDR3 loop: CASSYTMGRSNSPLHF. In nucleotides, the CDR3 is TGTGCCAGCAGTTACACAATGGGACGGTCCAATTCACCCCTCCACTTT.

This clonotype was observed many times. The CDR3 DNA sequence: TGTGCCAGCAGCTTAGTACCCCCGGGACAGGGGGCTTCGGGGCAGTACTTC. Translated, it gives CASSLVPPGQGASGQYF. The chain couples TRBV7-8 to TRBJ2-7; 12 bases match TRBD1. The junction had 13 bases not matched to a gene; V was cut back by 1 base and J by 9 bases. The CDR3 is 17 amino acids. Per germline, CDR1 SGHVS and CDR2 FQNEAQ. The whole variable domain, filled in from reference TRBV7-8 and TRBJ2-7, reads GAGVSQSPRYKVAKRGQDVALRCDPISGHVSLFWYQQALGQGPEFLTYFQNEAQLDKSGLPSDRFFAERPEGSVSTLKIQRTQQEDSAVYLCASSLVPPGQGASGQYFGPGTRLTVT.

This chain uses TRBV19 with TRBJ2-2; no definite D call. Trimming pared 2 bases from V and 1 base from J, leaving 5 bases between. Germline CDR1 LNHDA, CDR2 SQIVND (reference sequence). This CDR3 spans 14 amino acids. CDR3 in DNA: TGTGCCAGTAGTATAAATAGGAACACCGGGGAGCTGTTTTTT. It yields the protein CASSINRNTGELFF.

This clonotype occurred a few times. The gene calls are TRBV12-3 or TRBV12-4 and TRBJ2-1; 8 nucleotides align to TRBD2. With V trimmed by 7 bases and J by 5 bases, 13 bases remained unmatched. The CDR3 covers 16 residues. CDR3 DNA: TGTGCCAGCACCCCACAAACACTAGCGGAGAACAATGAGCAGTTCTTC. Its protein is CASTPQTLAENNEQFF.